This T cell receptor beta chain was retrieved from a study of CD4 T cells in relation to SARS-CoV-2 and coronaviruses. Across the whole study: PBMCs were cultured with antigen for roughly 10 days before TCR beta sequencing. Controls used an HIV-1 Nef peptide pool or no peptide.

Some clones are missing from TCRdb's copy, which holds only in-frame ones; the method was immunoSEQ multiplex PCR. The sample contains nearly 30,000 clones, about three quarters of which appear only once. As concerns this clone: Its antigen remains unidentified.

CD4+ T cells from unexposed donors were obtained before the COVID-19 pandemic (2011-2018). CD4+ T cells were isolated from the cells after around 10 days of culture. Unexposed-donor CD4+ T cells were probed with SARS-CoV-2 S/N and four cold-coronavirus spikes, cells permitting. On days 3 and 7, cultures got half fresh IL-2 medium. With V trimmed by 5 bases and J by 9 bases, 6 bases remained unmatched. Looked up from germline, CDR1 is SGHAT and CDR2 is FQNNGV. There are 15 residues in the CDR3. Specimen: CD4+ T cells from PBMCs, cultured in vitro. The chain has TRBV11-2 and TRBJ2-1; 14 bases agree with TRBD2. This receptor was identified in a human donor in good health. CDR3 amino acids: CASSPGLAGETEQFF. CDR3 DNA: TGTGCCAGCAGCCCGGGACTAGCGGGAGAAACTGAGCAGTTCTTC.